These 18 T cell receptor beta chains were sequenced from one sample in a study of CD8 T cells in ankylosing spondylitis. Via MiXCR, TCRdb re-called the 5' RACE reads, giving one row per CDR3 protein. The repertoire holds under 300,000 distinct CDR3 sequences, with approximately 9% as singletons. Sequenced: blood, either unsorted or a sorted T cell fraction (not recorded which). These receptor sequences come from a male donor with ankylosing spondylitis or in good health (not recorded which).

This clonotype was seen many times. The chain combines TRBV5-1 with TRBJ2-7; D is ambiguous. The length of the CDR3 is 16 residues. Germline CDR1 is SGHRS and CDR2 is YFSETQ. V was pared by 0 bases and J by 0 bases, with 13 bases between. In DNA, the CDR3 is TGCGCCAGCAGCTTGGCGGTGGGTAGGGCCTCCTACGAGCAGTACTTC. This codes for CASSLAVGRASYEQYF.

V gene TRBV7-9 combines with J gene TRBJ2-7, with a possible D match to TRBD2 (6 bases). The CDR3 length is 14 residues. Trimming removed 4 bases from V and 1 base from J, with 11 bases in between. Looked up from germline, CDR1 is SEHNR and CDR2 is FQNEAQ (reference sequence). The CDR3, as DNA: TGTGCCAGCAGCTCCGGGGGTCCATCCTACGAGCAGTACTTC. Protein sequence: CASSSGGPSYEQYF.

This clonotype was seen at least ten times. The chain employs TRBV7-2 and TRBJ1-4; maybe TRBD1 (5 bases). The germline gives CDR1 SGHTA, CDR2 FQGNSA. Trimming removed 0 bases at V and 8 bases at J, with 16 bases between. This CDR3 has 16 residues. CDR3 nucleotides: TGTGCCAGCAGCTTAGCCCCAACAGGAGCGGGGGAAAAACTGTTTTTT. Residues: CASSLAPTGAGEKLFF.

This clonotype turned up a few times. The V and J genes are TRBV7-8 and TRBJ1-2, with D perhaps TRBD1 (5 bases). The V gene's germline CDR1 is SGHVS and CDR2 FQNEAQ. V was trimmed by 3 bases and J by 6 bases, leaving 14 bases between them. The CDR3 extends over 14 amino acids. CDR3 loop: CASSFRGQGHGYTF. The DNA for the CDR3 is TGTGCCAGCAGCTTCCGAGGGCAGGGCCATGGCTACACCTTC.

Many counts were recorded for this clonotype. The CDR3 sequence is CASTRARRNTEAFF. The CDR3 coding sequence is TGTGCCAGCACCCGAGCGAGAAGGAACACTGAAGCTTTCTTT. V is TRBV12-3 or TRBV12-4 and J is TRBJ1-1; D is undetermined. The length of the CDR3 is 14 residues. Trimming stripped 7 bases from V and 1 base from J, with 13 bases between.

Ten or more counts support this clonotype. The V call is TRBV5-5, the J call TRBJ2-2, with a weak D call TRBD2 (6 bases). This CDR3 has 16 residues. Germline V gives CDR1 SGHKS, CDR2 YYEKEE (reference sequence). Trimming cost V 5 bases and J 2 bases, with 16 bases left between them. In nucleotides, the CDR3 is TGTGCCAGCAGGGCGGGATTCCGGACTAACACCGGGGAGCTGTTTTTT. Its translation is CASRAGFRTNTGELFF.

This clonotype showed up just a few times. The chain carries TRBV12-3 or TRBV12-4 and TRBJ2-7; D assignment may be TRBD1 or TRBD2 (5 bases each). CDR3 size: 15 residues. V was cut by 8 bases and J by 0 bases, with 17 bases left in between. The CDR3 sequence: CASAPPGPNSYEQYF. Written as DNA, the CDR3 is TGTGCCAGCGCTCCACCGGGACCGAACTCCTACGAGCAGTACTTC.

This clonotype has at least ten counts. Compared with germline, one end of the junction differs, possibly owing to a read error. This chain links TRBV7-7 with TRBJ2-5, with D unresolved. Germline values: CDR1 SSHAT, CDR2 FNYEAQ (reference sequence). The CDR3 loop spans 17 amino acids. The CDR3 is CASSSFALGPSQETQYF. CDR3 in DNA: TGTGCTAGCAGCTCCTTTGCCCTCGGGCCTTCCCAAGAGACCCAGTACTTC. Drawing the rest from reference TRBV7-7 and TRBJ2-5, the complete variable domain is GAGVSQSPRYKVTKRGQDVTLRCDPISSHATLYWYQQALGQGPEFLTYFNYEAQPDKSGLPSDRFSAERPEGSISTLTIQRTEQRDSAMYRCASSSFALGPSQETQYFGPGTRLLVL.

Many counts were recorded for this clonotype. The rearrangement uses TRBV27 and TRBJ1-1, with D uncertain. CDR1 is MNHEY, CDR2 SMNVEV, per germline (reference sequence). The CDR3 consists of 12 residues. V was shortened by 6 bases and J by 5 bases, with 10 bases between the two germline ends. Here the CDR3 DNA reads TGTGCCAGCAGGGCGTCATGGACTGAAGCTTTCTTT. Its protein product is CASRASWTEAFF.

The chain combines TRBV4-3 with TRBJ1-1; D is possibly TRBD1 (5 bases). The length of the CDR3 is 15 residues. Germline CDR1 and CDR2: LGHNA and YSLEER. Trimming cost V 1 base and J 0 bases, with 9 bases left between them. The CDR3 loop reads CASSQAGTVNTEAFF. The CDR3 DNA is TGCGCCAGCAGCCAAGCCGGGACGGTGAACACTGAAGCTTTCTTT.

Ten or more counts support this clonotype. The V and J genes are TRBV5-1 and TRBJ2-5, with D possibly TRBD1 on 6 matching bases. V was cut by 3 bases and J by 2 bases, with 8 bases left in between. CDR1 is SGHRS, CDR2 YFSETQ, per germline. This CDR3 is built from 13 residues. As DNA, the CDR3 is TGCGCCAGCAGCTCAACAGGGCAAGAGACCCAGTACTTC. Its translation is CASSSTGQETQYF.

This chain uses TRBV30 with TRBJ1-6; D is uncertain. Trimming left V 4 bases short and J 11 bases short, with 9 bases between. The CDR3 sequence is 11 residues long. CDR1 and CDR2 from the germline V gene are GTSNPN and SVGIG (reference sequence). This CDR3 is CAWMRNPPLHF. The CDR3, as DNA: TGTGCCTGGATGAGGAACCCACCCCTCCACTTT.

This clonotype was counted a single time. The chain links TRBV12-3 or TRBV12-4 to TRBJ2-7; D is perhaps TRBD2 (6 bases). The length of the CDR3 is 14 residues. The V and J ends lost 6 bases and 0 bases respectively, with 12 bases between them. For the CDR3, the DNA is TGTGCCAGCAGCCACAGCGGGCGCTCCTACGAGCAGTACTTC. This sequence encodes CASSHSGRSYEQYF.

This clonotype was detected ten times or more. The chain is built from TRBV15 and TRBJ1-1; no reliable D call. This CDR3 is 12 amino acids long. V gave up 5 bases and J gave up 10 bases, with 14 bases separating them. From germline, CDR1 is LNHNV and CDR2 YYDKDF (reference sequence). Here the CDR3 DNA reads TGTGCCACCAGCGCGAACTCCGAAGGAGCTTTCTTT. Residues: CATSANSEGAFF.

CDR3 in amino acids: CASSLALAGHNEQFF. The DNA of the CDR3 is TGTGCCAGCAGCTTAGCGCTGGCGGGACACAATGAGCAGTTCTTC. The V and J genes are TRBV7-9 and TRBJ2-1; D is perhaps TRBD2 (6 bases). Germline V gives CDR1 SEHNR, CDR2 FQNEAQ (reference sequence). V was pared by 0 bases and J by 5 bases, with 11 bases between. This CDR3 spans 15 amino acids.

This clonotype came up many times. The chain couples TRBV7-2 to TRBJ2-1; D not resolved. With 1 base removed from V and 7 bases from J, the gap between germline ends came to 5 bases. This CDR3 is built from 12 residues. The germline gives CDR1 SGHTA, CDR2 FQGNSA. The CDR3: CASSLDQNEQFF. CDR3 bases: TGTGCCAGCAGCTTAGACCAAAATGAGCAGTTCTTC.

This clonotype was counted ten times or more. The V and J genes are TRBV20-1 and TRBJ2-3; 12 positions agree with TRBD2. The CDR3 spans 15 residues. V was pared by 3 bases and J by 6 bases, with 7 bases of the junction left unmatched. In germline, CDR1 is DFQATT, CDR2 SNEGSKA (reference sequence). The DNA for the CDR3 is TGCAGTGCTAGGGAGACTAGCGGGAGTTTGGATACGCAGTATTTT. Encoded protein: CSARETSGSLDTQYF.

The chain couples TRBV5-1 to TRBJ1-4; a possible D gene is TRBD1 (5 bases). Trimming took 4 bases from V and 8 from J, leaving 18 bases between them. From germline, CDR1 is SGHRS and CDR2 YFSETQ. CDR3 length: 15 amino acids. As DNA, the CDR3 is TGCGCCAGCAGCCCGCGGGGTGAGAGGGGAGAAAAACTGTTTTTT. The encoded protein is CASSPRGERGEKLFF.